One and the same sample provided the 32 T cell receptor beta chains below, sequenced in a study of blood T cell repertoires in COVID-19. The protocol was immunoSEQ multiplex PCR, while the TCRdb copy is restricted to in-frame clones and leaves out a portion. The sample yields about 240,000 clones, approximately 90% seen once. Source material: peripheral blood. These receptor sequences come from a man aged 55 to 70 who had recovered from COVID-19.

The CDR3 spells CASTPHRDSNTEAFF. CDR3 in DNA: TGTGCCAGCACTCCCCACCGGGACAGCAACACTGAAGCTTTCTTT. The chain combines TRBV2 with TRBJ1-1; TRBD1 agrees at 7 bases. Germline lookup yields CDR1 SNHLY and CDR2 FYNNEI. CDR3 length: 15 amino acids. J lost 2 bases, V lost 7 bases, and 10 bases had no gene match.

This chain links TRBV5-4 with TRBJ2-1, with 7 bases matching TRBD1. Germline lookup yields CDR1 SGHNT and CDR2 YYREEE (reference sequence). J gave up 5 bases and V 3 bases, and 11 bases lay outside the gene matches. The length of the CDR3 is 16 residues. CDR3 loop: CASSSPRTGVDNEQFF. The CDR3 nucleotides are TGTGCCAGCAGCTCGCCCCGGACAGGAGTTGACAATGAGCAGTTCTTC. Drawing the rest from reference TRBV5-4 and TRBJ2-1, the complete variable domain is ETGVTQSPTHLIKTRGQQVTLRCSSQSGHNTVSWYQQALGQGPQFIFQYYREEENGRGNFPPRFSGLQFPNYSSELNVNALELDDSALYLCASSSPRTGVDNEQFFGPGTRLTVL.

The V gene is TRBV3-1 (or the pseudogene TRBV3-2), the J gene TRBJ2-7; 9 bases line up with TRBD1. The CDR3 is 16 residues long. V gave up 3 bases and J gave up 7 bases; unmatched junction bases: 13. The germline V gene has CDR1 LGHDT and CDR2 YNNKEL (reference sequence). The CDR3, as DNA: TGTGCCAGCAGCCAGTCCGGGACAGGGCCGAGGGGTGAGCAGTACTTC. It is translated as CASSQSGTGPRGEQYF.

This rearrangement joins TRBV15 to TRBJ2-4, with a weak D call TRBD2 (5 bases). V lost 0 bases, J lost 5 bases, and 11 bases lay in between. CDR3 length equals 15 residues. CDR1 and CDR2 from the germline V gene are LNHNV and YYDKDF (reference sequence). The CDR3 nucleotides are TGTGCCACCAGCAGAGATCTGAGGCGGGAAAACATTCAGTACTTC. Translation gives CATSRDLRRENIQYF.

This clone showed up just once. This chain links TRBV7-9 with TRBJ2-3; 10 bases match TRBD2. J lost 5 bases, V lost 1 base, and 6 bases had no gene match. Germline lookup yields CDR1 SEHNR and CDR2 FQNEAQ (reference sequence). CDR3 length: 16 amino acids. In nucleotides, the CDR3 is TGTGCCAGCAGCTTAGGGACTAGCGGCACTATAGATACGCAGTATTTT. Translation gives CASSLGTSGTIDTQYF. Full variable domain (remainder filled in from reference TRBV7-9 and TRBJ2-3): DTGVSQNPRHKITKRGQNVTFRCDPISEHNRLYWYRQTLGQGPEFLTYFQNEAQLEKSRLLSDRFSAERPKGSFSTLEIQRTEQGDSAMYLCASSLGTSGTIDTQYFGPGTRLTVL.

V is TRBV9 and J is TRBJ2-1, with 12 bases matching TRBD2. V dropped 4 bases and J dropped 9; count of bases not matched to a gene: 11. The V gene's germline CDR1 is SGDLS and CDR2 YYNGEE. The CDR3 has 16 residues. CDR3 protein: CASSQGLAGRRGEQFF. CDR3 nucleotide sequence: TGTGCCAGCAGCCAGGGACTAGCGGGCCGCCGGGGTGAGCAGTTCTTC. Complete variable domain (other parts from reference TRBV9 and TRBJ2-1): DSGVTQTPKHLITATGQRVTLRCSPRSGDLSVYWYQQSLDQGLQFLIQYYNGEERAKGNILERFSAQQFPDLHSELNLSSLELGDSALYFCASSQGLAGRRGEQFFGPGTRLTVL.

The chain is built from TRBV28 and TRBJ1-1; 9 positions match TRBD1. Germline V gene lookup returns CDR1 MDHEN and CDR2 SYDVKM. Unmatched junction bases numbered 18, after V lost 3 bases and J lost 4 bases. CDR3 length equals 19 residues. CDR3 sequence (DNA): TGTGCCAGCAGTTTCCCTCGACCTCCCGGGACAGGGAAGGGCACTGAAGCTTTCTTT. Encoded protein: CASSFPRPPGTGKGTEAFF.

The chain links TRBV5-6 to TRBJ1-5, with a possible D match to TRBD1 (5 bases). CDR3 length: 16 amino acids. The V and J ends lost 3 bases and 5 bases respectively, with 18 bases between them. Germline V CDR1 and CDR2: SGHDT, YYEEEE. The CDR3, as DNA: TGTGCCAGCAGCTCCAAACCCGACAGTCGGTATCAGCCCCAGCATTTT. This translates into CASSSKPDSRYQPQHF. The whole variable domain, remainder taken from reference TRBV5-6 and TRBJ1-5, is DAGVTQSPTHLIKTRGQQVTLRCSPKSGHDTVSWYQQALGQGPQFIFQYYEEEERQRGNFPDRFSGHQFPNYSSELNVNALLLGDSALYLCASSSKPDSRYQPQHFGDGTRLSIL.

The gene calls are TRBV19 and TRBJ1-4; 11 nucleotides align to TRBD1. Germline loops: CDR1 LNHDA, CDR2 SQIVND (reference sequence). J gave up 7 bases and V 4 bases, and 5 bases lay outside the gene matches. The CDR3 length is 15 residues. CDR3 in amino acids: CASSTRTGGGEKLFF. CDR3 DNA: TGTGCCAGTAGTACGAGGACAGGGGGCGGTGAAAAACTGTTTTTT.

This chain connects TRBV3-1 (or the pseudogene TRBV3-2) to TRBJ2-3; TRBD2 might be the D (6 bases). The V end lost 8 bases, the J end lost 8 bases, and 20 bases lay between the germline ends. Germline V gene sequence: CDR1 LGHDT, CDR2 YNNKEL (reference sequence). The CDR3 loop spans 14 amino acids. CDR3 residues: CASAPGSSEGTQYF. The CDR3 nucleotides read TGTGCCAGCGCCCCGGGGTCTAGCGAGGGTACGCAGTATTTT.

V usage is TRBV19 and J usage is TRBJ1-2; 9 bases fit TRBD1. This CDR3 is 14 amino acids long. Germline V lookup: CDR1 LNHDA, CDR2 SQIVND (reference sequence). V shed 6 bases, J shed 2 bases, and the junction held 4 bases outside the gene matches. The CDR3 reads CASRTGQGNYGYTF. The CDR3 DNA is TGTGCCAGTAGAACCGGACAGGGGAACTATGGCTACACCTTC.

CDR3 sequence: CASRAGGLYNEQFF. In DNA form, the CDR3 reads TGTGCCAGTAGAGCGGGGGGCCTATACAATGAGCAGTTCTTC. The chain combines TRBV19 with TRBJ2-1; 9 bases agree with TRBD2. The CDR3 totals 14 residues. From germline, CDR1 is LNHDA and CDR2 SQIVND (reference sequence). The trim removed 6 bases at V and 4 bases at J, leaving 4 bases unmatched.

The chain employs TRBV18 and TRBJ1-2, with D perhaps matching TRBD1 (6 bases). Germline assignment: CDR1 KGHSH and CDR2 LQKENI. The CDR3 is 13 residues long. Trimming left V 3 bases short and J 3 bases short, with 8 bases between. The DNA of the CDR3 is TGTGCCAGCTCACCGAGGACAGACTATGGCTACACCTTC. Translating it yields CASSPRTDYGYTF. Full variable domain (missing parts from reference TRBV18 and TRBJ1-2): NAGVMQNPRHLVRRRGQEARLRCSPMKGHSHVYWYRQLPEEGLKFMVYLQKENIIDESGMPKERFSAEFPKEGPSILRIQQVVRGDSAAYFCASSPRTDYGYTFGSGTRLTVV.

In this sample, this clone turned up once. This rearrangement joins TRBV4-1 to TRBJ1-6; D is possibly TRBD1 (6 bases). The CDR3 extends over 18 amino acids. Germline CDR1 MGHRA, CDR2 YSYEKL. V was pared by 1 base and J by 0 bases, with 13 bases between. The CDR3 DNA reads TGCGCCAGCAGCCAAGGAGGCCCAGGGGACTCCTATAATTCACCCCTCCACTTT. Translation: CASSQGGPGDSYNSPLHF.

The chain couples TRBV19 to TRBJ1-1; D is unresolved. The CDR3 consists of 13 residues. Germline V gene sequence: CDR1 LNHDA, CDR2 SQIVND (reference sequence). Trimming left V 7 bases short and J 0 bases short, with 9 bases between. This CDR3 is CASIGLLNTEAFF. CDR3 bases: TGTGCCAGTATTGGACTCTTGAACACTGAAGCTTTCTTT.

The rearrangement uses TRBV29-1 and TRBJ1-1, with D hard to call. The germline gives CDR1 SQVTM, CDR2 ANQGSEA. Deletions cut 5 bases from V and 3 bases from J, with 7 bases between. The CDR3 runs to 11 residues. CDR3 region: CSVSVDTEAFF. The CDR3 bases are TGCAGCGTTTCCGTCGACACTGAAGCTTTCTTT. The full variable domain, rest sourced from reference TRBV29-1 and TRBJ1-1, is SAVISQKPSRDICQRGTSLTIQCQVDSQVTMMFWYRQQPGQSLTLIATANQGSEATYESGFVIDKFPISRPNLTFSTLTVSNMSPEDSSIYLCSVSVDTEAFFGQGTRLTVV.

This clone has just one count. This rearrangement joins TRBV2 to TRBJ2-1; 11 bases are a match to TRBD2. The CDR3 has 17 amino acids. Germline V gene sequence: CDR1 SNHLY, CDR2 FYNNEI. V lost 2 bases and J lost 3; bases outside the gene matches: 6. The CDR3 sequence is CASSEPTSGENYNEQFF. CDR3 bases: TGTGCCAGCAGTGAACCGACTAGCGGGGAGAACTACAATGAGCAGTTCTTC.

As for this clone: Other DNA sequences in this sample translate to the same CDR3. The chain couples TRBV2 to TRBJ2-2, with TRBD2 matching 12 bases. This CDR3 is 15 amino acids long. Germline V gene lookup returns CDR1 SNHLY and CDR2 FYNNEI. Trimming took 4 bases from V and 6 from J; bases not matched to a gene: 3. The CDR3 protein is CASSGLAGESGELFF. The DNA of the CDR3 is TGTGCCAGCAGTGGACTAGCGGGGGAATCCGGGGAGCTGTTTTTT.

The rearrangement uses TRBV5-1 and TRBJ2-5; possibly TRBD1 for D (6 bases). The CDR3 consists of 14 residues. Looked up from germline, CDR1 is SGHRS and CDR2 is YFSETQ. V lost 4 bases and J lost 4, with 14 bases in between. For the CDR3, the DNA is TGCGCCAGCAGCCCGGATGGGGGCCGAGAGACCCAGTACTTC. Amino acids: CASSPDGGRETQYF.

The V and J genes are TRBV30 and TRBJ2-3, with 7 positions matching TRBD2. Germline CDR1 GTSNPN, CDR2 SVGIG (reference sequence). CDR3 length equals 14 residues. With V trimmed by 2 bases and J by 1 base, 3 bases remained unmatched. The CDR3 DNA reads TGTGCCTGGAGTTCTGGACTAGGCACAGATACGCAGTATTTT. Translation: CAWSSGLGTDTQYF.

The CDR3 sequence: CASSQGQGAFSPLHF. In DNA, the CDR3 is TGCGCCAGCAGCCAAGGACAGGGGGCCTTTTCACCCCTCCACTTT. The gene calls are TRBV4-1 and TRBJ1-6, with 10 bases aligning to TRBD1. V shed 1 base, J shed 9 bases, and the junction held 3 bases outside the gene matches. This CDR3 region has 15 residues. Germline CDR1 MGHRA, CDR2 YSYEKL.

This clone was picked up one time. The chain joins TRBV3-1 (or the pseudogene TRBV3-2) to TRBJ2-3; possibly TRBD2 for D (6 bases). This CDR3 has 14 amino acids. CDR1 is LGHDT and CDR2 is YNNKEL in the germline V gene (reference sequence). Trimming cost V 7 bases and J 1 base, with 12 bases left between them. CDR3 sequence reads: CASMGSGRTDTQYF. The CDR3 nucleotides are TGTGCCAGCATGGGTAGCGGACGCACAGATACGCAGTATTTT.

A remark on this clone: The same CDR3 also results from other DNA sequences found in this sample. The chain links TRBV15 to TRBJ1-4; 7 bases agree with TRBD1. This CDR3 spans 15 amino acids. The germline gives CDR1 LNHNV, CDR2 YYDKDF (reference sequence). V trimming: 3 bases; J trimming: 5 bases; junction bases outside the gene matches: 6. The CDR3 sequence: CATSRDGTVNEKLFF. For the CDR3, the DNA is TGTGCCACCAGCAGGGACGGGACAGTCAATGAAAAACTGTTTTTT.

This clone occurred once. The chain links TRBV11-2 to TRBJ2-5; possibly TRBD1 for D (6 bases). The CDR3 runs 13 residues. Trimming cost V 6 bases and J 5 bases, with 13 bases left between them. CDR1 and CDR2 from the germline V gene are SGHAT and FQNNGV. The CDR3 DNA reads as TGTGCCAGCAGTCTCAACAGGGTTGAGACCCAGTACTTC. Protein product: CASSLNRVETQYF.

V is TRBV5-1 and J is TRBJ1-6, with 7 positions matching TRBD1. Germline V CDR1 and CDR2: SGHRS, YFSETQ. The CDR3 extends over 16 amino acids. V lost 4 bases, J lost 1 base, and 5 bases stayed unmatched. CDR3 nucleotide sequence: TGCGCCAGCAGCCTGCAGGGGGAATCCTATAATTCACCCCTCCACTTT. Its translation is CASSLQGESYNSPLHF.

The chain carries TRBV7-8 and TRBJ1-3, with 7 bases identical to TRBD1. CDR1 and CDR2 from the germline V gene are SGHVS and FQNEAQ. The CDR3 is 17 amino acids. V lost 3 bases to trimming and J lost 9 bases; unmatched junction nucleotides: 17. The CDR3 sequence: CASSFITGTEFRGTIYF. CDR3 sequence (DNA): TGTGCCAGCAGCTTCATAACCGGGACAGAGTTTCGGGGCACCATATATTTT.

V gene TRBV6-5 combines with J gene TRBJ2-1, with D maybe TRBD2 (6 bases). The CDR3 sequence is 13 residues long. Germline CDR1 and CDR2: MNHEY and SVGAGI. Trimming removed 6 bases at V and 3 bases at J, with 9 bases between. CDR3 sequence reads: CASSRTIYNEQFF. The CDR3 nucleotides are TGTGCCAGCAGCAGGACTATCTACAATGAGCAGTTCTTC.

This clone has a single count. The chain combines TRBV5-4 with TRBJ1-3; D is undetermined. V was pared by 0 bases and J by 0 bases, with 13 bases between. The germline V gene encodes CDR1 SGHNT and CDR2 YYREEE (reference sequence). This CDR3 comprises 17 residues. The DNA for the CDR3 is TGTGCCAGCAGCTTGGATTTTGGGGAGAGCTCTGGAAACACCATATATTTT. Encoded protein: CASSLDFGESSGNTIYF.

The rearrangement uses TRBV6-5 and TRBJ2-3; D gene unclear. This CDR3 is built from 13 residues. Trimming left V 7 bases short and J 3 bases short, with 11 bases between. Germline V gene sequence: CDR1 MNHEY, CDR2 SVGAGI. The CDR3 nucleotides read TGTGCCAGCACCCTGGGCCTTACAGATACGCAGTATTTT. Its protein product is CASTLGLTDTQYF.

The CDR3 loop is CASSLKTGYQPQHF. The CDR3 coding sequence is TGTGCCAGCAGCTTGAAAACAGGGTATCAGCCCCAGCATTTT. The chain is built from TRBV5-6 and TRBJ1-5; D is perhaps TRBD1 (6 bases). This CDR3 has 14 amino acids. Between the trimmed V and J ends, which lost 1 base and 5 bases, there was a span of 10 bases. CDR1 and CDR2 (germline): SGHDT, YYEEEE.

The chain employs TRBV25-1 and TRBJ2-3, with TRBD1 matching 7 bases. The CDR3 has 16 amino acids. Germline V gene sequence: CDR1 MGHDK, CDR2 SYGVNS. With 6 bases clipped from V and 0 bases from J, the junction kept 9 bases outside the gene matches. The CDR3 DNA is TGTGCCAGCAGCGATTACAGGGGTGTTAGCACAGATACGCAGTATTTT. This codes for CASSDYRGVSTDTQYF.

V gene TRBV29-1 combines with J gene TRBJ1-4; D is unclear. The CDR3 loop spans 14 amino acids. CDR1 is SQVTM, CDR2 ANQGSEA, per germline. V was clipped by 6 bases and J by 3 bases, with 14 bases between them. CDR3 sequence: CSVRETGANEKLFF. The CDR3 bases are TGCAGCGTGAGGGAAACTGGGGCTAATGAAAAACTGTTTTTT.